Reported below is one T cell receptor (beta chain). The repertoire was sequenced with immunoSEQ multiplex PCR; TCRdb's copy has only in-frame clones and lacks some. The profile shows 30,000 to 45,000 clones, roughly 90% of them singletons. This sample stems from a study of T cell changes during pregnancy in multiple sclerosis. Germline V gene lookup returns CDR1 SGHVS and CDR2 FQNEAQ. The CDR3 consists of 17 residues. V dropped 2 bases and J dropped 4 bases, with 20 bases sitting between them. This chain joins TRBV7-8 and TRBJ1-1; D might be TRBD1 (5 bases). This receptor was taken from a female donor with multiple sclerosis, enrolled in a pregnancy study. The specimen was CD8+ T cells from peripheral blood mononuclear cells, collected before pregnancy. CDR3 in DNA: TGTGCCAGCAGCTTATACCAAACGGGACTGTTGAGCACTGAAGCTTTCTTT. It codes for CASSLYQTGLLSTEAFF.